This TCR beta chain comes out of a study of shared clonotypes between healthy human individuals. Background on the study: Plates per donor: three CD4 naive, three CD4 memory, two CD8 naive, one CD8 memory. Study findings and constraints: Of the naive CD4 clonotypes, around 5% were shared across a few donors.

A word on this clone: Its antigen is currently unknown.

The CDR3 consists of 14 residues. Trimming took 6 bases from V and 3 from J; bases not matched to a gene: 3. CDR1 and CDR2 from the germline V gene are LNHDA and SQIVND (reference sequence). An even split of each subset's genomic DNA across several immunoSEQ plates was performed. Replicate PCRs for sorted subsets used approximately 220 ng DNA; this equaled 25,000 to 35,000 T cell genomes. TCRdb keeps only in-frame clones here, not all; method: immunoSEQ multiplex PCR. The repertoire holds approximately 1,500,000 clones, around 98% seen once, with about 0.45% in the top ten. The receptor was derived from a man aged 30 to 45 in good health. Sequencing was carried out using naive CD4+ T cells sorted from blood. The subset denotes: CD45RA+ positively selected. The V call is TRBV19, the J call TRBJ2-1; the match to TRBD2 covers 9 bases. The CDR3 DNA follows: TGTGCCAGTAGCGGACTAGCGAACTACAATGAGCAGTTCTTC. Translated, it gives CASSGLANYNEQFF.